Below are 10 T cell receptor beta chains sequenced from a single sample in a study of neurological immune-mediated disorders. TCRdb re-analysed the 5' RACE reads in MiXCR, keeping a single row per CDR3 protein. The sample includes about 44,000 distinct CDR3 sequences, nearly 6.5% of them seen just once. Sequenced: CD4+ T cells from blood. Source of these receptors: a woman in her thirties or forties in good health.

Only a few counts were recorded for this clonotype. The J gene is TRBJ2-3, the V gene TRBV28; D is unresolved. V shed 6 bases and J shed 8 bases, with 18 bases lying between them. CDR3 size: 14 residues. The germline gives CDR1 MDHEN, CDR2 SYDVKM. CDR3 loop: CASRPSGSASTQYF. The CDR3 nucleotides read TGTGCCAGCAGACCATCGGGCTCGGCATCTACGCAGTATTTT.

This clonotype was seen repeatedly, ten times or more. This chain joins TRBV12-3 or TRBV12-4 and TRBJ1-1; 7 bases are shared with TRBD1. The CDR3 length is 13 residues. V lost 6 bases to trimming and J lost 6 bases; unmatched junction nucleotides: 7. The CDR3 DNA reads TGTGCCAGCAGCCGACAGGGTTTGGCTGAAGCTTTCTTT. Its translation is CASSRQGLAEAFF.

In this sample, this clonotype turned up many times. The chain employs TRBV5-1 and TRBJ1-1, with D maybe TRBD1 (6 bases). The CDR3 covers 11 residues. V was shortened by 5 bases and J by 8 bases, with 10 bases between the two germline ends. Germline V gene lookup returns CDR1 SGHRS and CDR2 YFSETQ. The CDR3 region is CASSFGTEAFF. The CDR3 DNA reads TGCGCCAGCAGTTTCGGGACAGAAGCTTTCTTT. Complete variable domain (other parts from reference TRBV5-1 and TRBJ1-1): KAGVTQTPRYLIKTRGQQVTLSCSPISGHRSVSWYQQTPGQGLQFLFEYFSETQRNKGNFPGRFSGRQFSNSRSEMNVSTLELGDSALYLCASSFGTEAFFGQGTRLTVV.

At least ten counts were recorded for this clonotype. The V call is TRBV5-1, the J call TRBJ2-1, with D possibly TRBD1 on 5 matching bases. The CDR3 covers 15 residues. Per the germline V gene, CDR1 is SGHRS and CDR2 is YFSETQ. The V end lost 4 bases, the J end lost 6 bases, and 17 bases lay between the germline ends. The CDR3 nucleotides read TGCGCCAGCAGCCGGCAGGGCCAGGCTTCCAATGAGCAGTTCTTC. This sequence encodes CASSRQGQASNEQFF.

This clonotype has a count of ten or more. This chain joins TRBV27 and TRBJ2-1; D gene ambiguous. V gave up 7 bases and J gave up 0 bases, with 7 bases separating them. The germline CDR1 and CDR2 sequences are MNHEY and SMNVEV (reference sequence). The length of the CDR3 is 13 residues. Here the CDR3 DNA reads TGTGCCAGCAAATTATCCTCCTACAATGAGCAGTTCTTC. Translating gives CASKLSSYNEQFF.

This clonotype has at least ten counts. The V and J genes are TRBV4-1 and TRBJ2-2; 15 bases map to TRBD2. CDR1 is MGHRA and CDR2 is YSYEKL in the germline V gene. The CDR3 consists of 17 residues. V dropped 11 bases and J dropped 3; count of bases not matched to a gene: 10. This CDR3 is CAATPGLAGGYTGELFF. CDR3 nucleotide sequence: TGCGCCGCCACCCCCGGACTAGCGGGAGGGTACACCGGGGAGCTGTTTTTT.

Ten or more counts support this clonotype. The V and J genes are TRBV6-6 and TRBJ1-5; D unresolved. Germline loops: CDR1 MNHNY, CDR2 SVGAGI (reference sequence). The CDR3 extends over 15 amino acids. V was cut by 6 bases and J by 1 base, with 13 bases left in between. The CDR3 DNA sequence: TGTGCCAGCAGGCCCGGGAGAGGAAGCAATCAGCCCCAGCATTTT. It yields the protein CASRPGRGSNQPQHF.

At least ten counts were recorded for this clonotype. This rearrangement joins TRBV29-1 to TRBJ1-5; no firm D call. This CDR3 spans 14 amino acids. Per germline, CDR1 SQVTM and CDR2 ANQGSEA. V was pared by 4 bases and J by 5 bases, with 15 bases between. CDR3 DNA sequence: TGCAGCGTTGCGAGGGCAGAAGGTGATCAGCCCCAGCATTTT. Its translation is CSVARAEGDQPQHF.

There are many counts of this clonotype. The chain joins TRBV12-3 or TRBV12-4 to TRBJ1-5; 10 bases line up with TRBD1. The CDR3 spans 18 residues. The ends lost 5 bases at V and 3 bases at J; junction bases unmatched: 13. The CDR3 region is CASSKRQGAPLYNQPQHF. CDR3 sequence (DNA): TGTGCCAGCAGTAAGAGACAGGGGGCGCCGCTATACAATCAGCCCCAGCATTTT.

This clonotype was seen repeatedly, ten times or more. The V and J genes are TRBV29-1 and TRBJ2-5, with D unresolved. The CDR3 extends over 14 amino acids. The V gene lost 5 bases and the J gene lost 2 bases, with 15 bases spanning the gap. CDR1 is SQVTM and CDR2 is ANQGSEA in the germline V gene. In DNA, the CDR3 is TGCAGCGTTTGGGTTGACGGAACTCAAGAGACCCAGTACTTC. It is translated as CSVWVDGTQETQYF. The complete variable domain, with remaining parts taken from reference TRBV29-1 and TRBJ2-5, reads SAVISQKPSRDICQRGTSLTIQCQVDSQVTMMFWYRQQPGQSLTLIATANQGSEATYESGFVIDKFPISRPNLTFSTLTVSNMSPEDSSIYLCSVWVDGTQETQYFGPGTRLLVL.